This TCR beta chain was captured in a study of cytomegalovirus exposure and HLA in healthy donors. The study's findings and limits: For most subjects, TCR beta sequences were reported to predict HLA-A and HLA-B alleles with accuracy. A missense variant in DCLRE1C was later tied to TCR beta V- and J-gene trimming.

The germline V gene encodes CDR1 SGHDT and CDR2 YYEEEE. This CDR3 spans 16 amino acids. Trimming took 1 base from V and 5 from J, leaving 16 bases between them. A multiplex PCR was run with 60 Vbeta primers and 13 Jbeta primers. Method: immunoSEQ multiplex PCR; TCRdb's copy keeps in-frame clones and lacks some. The sample comprises just over 150,000 clones, about 75% of which are singletons, and more than 0.75% rests with the top ten. To note about this clone: No antigen is known for it.

The chain is built from TRBV5-6 and TRBJ2-1, with D possibly being TRBD2 (5 bases). The source material was PBMCs. The receptor's source is a woman in her forties or fifties in good health and CMV-seropositive. As DNA, the CDR3 is TGTGCCAGCAGCTTGAAGGAGTGGACTTATAACAATGAGCAGTTCTTC. Translated, it gives CASSLKEWTYNNEQFF.